The 2 T cell receptor beta chains in this list originate from one sample, sequenced in a study of cytomegalovirus exposure and HLA in healthy donors. Method: immunoSEQ multiplex PCR; TCRdb's copy keeps in-frame clones and lacks some. The sample includes some 110,000 clones, 70% to 90% of them seen just once. Material for sequencing was PBMCs. These receptors all come from a woman between 18 and 29 years old in good health and CMV-seropositive.

In DNA, the CDR3 is TGCGCCAGCAGTGAACCGGGACAGGGTGTCGGCTACGAGCAGTACTTC. Encoded protein: CASSEPGQGVGYEQYF. This rearrangement joins TRBV10-2 to TRBJ2-7, with TRBD1 identical over 9 bases. V trimming: 3 bases; J trimming: 3 bases; junction bases outside the gene matches: 9. The V gene's germline CDR1 is WSHSY and CDR2 SAAADI. This CDR3 region has 16 residues.

The chain is built from TRBV5-1 and TRBJ2-7, with D tentatively TRBD2 (5 bases). Germline CDR1 is SGHRS and CDR2 is YFSETQ. The V and J ends lost 0 bases and 2 bases respectively, with 9 bases between them. This CDR3 region has 14 residues. This chain's CDR3 is CASSLVSGTYEQYF. Here the CDR3 DNA reads TGCGCCAGCAGCTTGGTTTCGGGGACCTACGAGCAGTACTTC.